This is a list of T cell receptor beta chains from one sample in a study of T cell responses to AZD1222 COVID-19 vaccine. This table comes from immunoSEQ multiplex PCR, and its TCRdb copy is limited to in-frame clones, with some not included. This table holds roughly 120,000 clones, approximately 90% found once. Sequences were derived from peripheral blood, sampled 28 days after the second AZD1222 dose. The receptors were gathered from an adult who received the AZD1222 COVID-19 vaccine. The CDR3 runs from the conserved cysteine through the conserved F or W. A D gene is named only where the DNA matches it firmly. Some rows have no size entry. The others give once, few or many, or a class for an expanded clone.

J gene | clone size | D gene | V gene | CDR3 DNA | CDR3 protein
TRBJ2-5 | . | TRBD2 | TRBV5-1 | TGCGCCAGCAGGAAACAAGCGGGGGGGCTTCGGGAAGAGACCCAGTACTTC | CASRKQAGGLREETQYF
TRBJ1-4 | . | TRBD1 | TRBV19 | TGTGCCAGTAGTATACGGCGTGGGACAGGGGTTGAAAAACTGTTTTTT | CASSIRRGTGVEKLFF
TRBJ2-7 | once | . | TRBV9 | TGTGCCAGCAGCGTAGACCCCGGGAAGTACGAGCAGTACTTC | CASSVDPGKYEQYF
TRBJ1-2 | . | . | TRBV3-1/TRBV3-2 | TGTGCCAGCAGCCAACCACAGATAAACTATGGCTACACCTTC | CASSQPQINYGYTF
TRBJ1-1 | . | . | TRBV11-2 | TGTGCCAGCAGCTTAGCCCAGGGTTCGGGCACTGAAGCTTTCTTT | CASSLAQGSGTEAFF
TRBJ1-2 | . | . | TRBV12-3/TRBV12-4 | TGTGCCAGCAGTTCACTCGTCAACTATGGCTACACCTTC | CASSSLVNYGYTF
TRBJ2-2 | . | TRBD2 | TRBV4-1 | TGCGCCAGCAGCCAAGATAGCGGGAGATTGTCCGGGGAGCTGTTTTTT | CASSQDSGRLSGELFF
TRBJ1-2 | . | . | TRBV19 | TGTGCCAGTAGTAAACCAGGCTATGGCTACACCTTC | CASSKPGYGYTF
TRBJ1-1 | . | . | TRBV27 | TGTGCCAGCAGTTTACTTCTTCCAAACGCTGAAGCTTTCTTT | CASSLLLPNAEAFF
TRBJ2-6 | . | . | TRBV2 | TGTGCCAGCATCCAGGACAGCGTGGGGGCCAACGTCCTGACTTTC | CASIQDSVGANVLTF
TRBJ2-7 | . | . | TRBV28 | TGTGCCAGCAGTTTATCCGGCTACGAGCAGTACTTC | CASSLSGYEQYF
TRBJ2-3 | . | TRBD2 | TRBV4-1 | TGCGCCAGCAGCCTAACTAGCGGGGGGGCCTTAGATACGCAGTATTTT | CASSLTSGGALDTQYF
TRBJ2-2 | . | TRBD1 | TRBV5-5 | TGTGCCAGCAGCTTGCGGACAGGGGTGCGCACCGGGGAGCTGTTTTTT | CASSLRTGVRTGELFF
TRBJ2-5 | . | . | TRBV14 | TGTGCCAGCAGGCGGGGTACTTTAGAGACCCAGTACTTC | CASRRGTLETQYF
TRBJ2-7 | . | TRBD2 | TRBV15 | TGTGCCACCAGCAGGGGGACTAGCGGGAGGGCCCACGAGCAGTACTTC | CATSRGTSGRAHEQYF
TRBJ1-5 | . | TRBD1 | TRBV28 | TGTGCCAGCAGTTCGGATGAAGGGGGCGGGGGTAAGCCCCAGCATTTT | CASSSDEGGGGKPQHF
TRBJ2-1 | . | . | TRBV12-5 | TGTGCTAGTGGTTTGGCACCCGACCAAGGGGCCAATGAGCAGTTCTTC | CASGLAPDQGANEQFF
TRBJ2-3 | . | . | TRBV5-1 | TGCGCCAGCAGCCGATCTGACACAGATACGCAGTATTTT | CASSRSDTDTQYF
TRBJ2-2 | . | TRBD1 | TRBV11-3 | TGTGCCAGCAGCTGGGAACGACAGGGGGTAGCGGGTCCCGGGGAGCTGTTTTTT | CASSWERQGVAGPGELFF
TRBJ2-7 | . | . | TRBV2 | TGTGCCAGCAGTGAAGGGGGCTACGAGCAGTACTTC | CASSEGGYEQYF
TRBJ2-7 | . | . | TRBV27 | TGTGCCACCAGTTGGGGCTACGAGCAGTACTTC | CATSWGYEQYF
TRBJ1-2 | few | TRBD1 | TRBV28 | TGTGCCAGCAGTCGCCTGCTGCGGACAGGGGGCGTCTATGGCTACACCTTC | CASSRLLRTGGVYGYTF
TRBJ2-3 | . | TRBD2 | TRBV11-3 | TGTGCCAGCAGCTTAGATCTAACGGGGGGGCCCGGAGATACGCAGTATTTT | CASSLDLTGGPGDTQYF
TRBJ2-5 | few | . | TRBV28 | TGTGCCAGCAGTTCTTTCAGGACTGGGGAGACCCAGTACTTC | CASSSFRTGETQYF
TRBJ1-1 | . | . | TRBV27 | TGTGCCAGCAGTTTATTCCTAGACACTGAAGCTTTCTTT | CASSLFLDTEAFF
TRBJ2-3 | once | . | TRBV6-1 | TGTGCCAGCAGTGAACAACAGGTTTATGACACAGATACGCAGTATTTT | CASSEQQVYDTDTQYF
TRBJ1-2 | . | . | TRBV2 | TGTGCCAGCAGTGAATTCTATGGCTACACCTTC | CASSEFYGYTF
TRBJ1-4 | . | . | TRBV7-2 | TGTGCCAGCAGCTTAGAAGGGTCTAATGAAAAACTGTTTTTT | CASSLEGSNEKLFF
TRBJ1-4 | . | TRBD1 | TRBV2 | TGTGCCAGCAGTCGGGACAGGGGGCGGGAAAAACTGTTTTTT | CASSRDRGREKLFF
TRBJ1-4 | . | . | TRBV19 | TGTGCCAGTAGGGGCTATGAAAAACTGTTTTTT | CASRGYEKLFF
TRBJ1-5 | . | . | TRBV5-4 | TGTGCCAGCAGCTTATGGGGGACTCCGGCCCAGCATTTT | CASSLWGTPAQHF
TRBJ1-5 | . | TRBD1 | TRBV2 | TGTGCCAGCAGTCAGTCTCAGGGGGCCCAGCCCCAGCATTTT | CASSQSQGAQPQHF
TRBJ2-2 | . | . | TRBV2 | TGTGCCAGCTGGCTCGAGGGGGTCGGCGGGGAGCTGTTTTTT | CASWLEGVGGELFF
TRBJ2-7 | . | . | TRBV3-1/TRBV3-2 | TGTGCCAGCAGCCAACGACAGGTCTACGAGCAGTACTTC | CASSQRQVYEQYF
TRBJ2-1 | . | TRBD2 | TRBV5-5 | TGTGCCAGCAGCTTGGGACGAGGGGCTAGCGGGAGTAATGAGCAGTTCTTC | CASSLGRGASGSNEQFF